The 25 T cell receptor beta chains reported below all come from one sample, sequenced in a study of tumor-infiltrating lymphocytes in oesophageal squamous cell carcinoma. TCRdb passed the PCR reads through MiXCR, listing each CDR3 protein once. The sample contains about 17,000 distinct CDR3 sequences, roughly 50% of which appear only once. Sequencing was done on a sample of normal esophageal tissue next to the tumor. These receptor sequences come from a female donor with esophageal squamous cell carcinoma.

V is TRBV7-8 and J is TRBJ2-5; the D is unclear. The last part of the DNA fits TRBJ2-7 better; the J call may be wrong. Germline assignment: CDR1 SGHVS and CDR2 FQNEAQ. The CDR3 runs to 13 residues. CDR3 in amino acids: CASSLSRTYEQYF. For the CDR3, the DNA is TGTGCCAGCAGCTTATCTAGGACCTACGAGCAGTACTTC.

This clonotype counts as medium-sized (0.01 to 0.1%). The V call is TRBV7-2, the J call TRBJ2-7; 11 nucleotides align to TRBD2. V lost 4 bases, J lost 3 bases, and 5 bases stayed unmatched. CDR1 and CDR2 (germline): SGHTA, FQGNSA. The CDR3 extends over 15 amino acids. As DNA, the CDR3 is TGTGCCAGCAGCTCGTTCACTAGCGGGAGCTACGAGCAGTACTTC. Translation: CASSSFTSGSYEQYF. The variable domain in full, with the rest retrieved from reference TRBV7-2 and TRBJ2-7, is GAGVSQSPSNKVTEKGKDVELRCDPISGHTALYWYRQSLGQGLEFLIYFQGNSAPDKSGLPSDRFSAERTGGSVSTLTIQRTQQEDSAVYLCASSSFTSGSYEQYFGPGTRLTVT.

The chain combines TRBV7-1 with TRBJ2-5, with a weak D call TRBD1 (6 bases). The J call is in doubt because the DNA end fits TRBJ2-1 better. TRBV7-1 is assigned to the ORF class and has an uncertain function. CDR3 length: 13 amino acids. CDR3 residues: CALQGYLSYEQFF. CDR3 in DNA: TGTGCCCTACAGGGCTACCTCTCCTACGAGCAGTTCTTC.

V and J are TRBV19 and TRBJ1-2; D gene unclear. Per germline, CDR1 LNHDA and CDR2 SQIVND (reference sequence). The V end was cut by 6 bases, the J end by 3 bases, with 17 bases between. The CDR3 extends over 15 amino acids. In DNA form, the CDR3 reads TGTGCCAGTAGCCCCACTTCGGCGGGTCACTATGGCTACACCTTC. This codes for CASSPTSAGHYGYTF.

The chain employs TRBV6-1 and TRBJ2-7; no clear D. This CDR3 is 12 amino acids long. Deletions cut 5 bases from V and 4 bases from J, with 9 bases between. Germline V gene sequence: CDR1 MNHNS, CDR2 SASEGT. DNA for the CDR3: TGTGCCAGCAGTTCCGAGTTATACGAGCAGTACTTC. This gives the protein CASSSELYEQYF.

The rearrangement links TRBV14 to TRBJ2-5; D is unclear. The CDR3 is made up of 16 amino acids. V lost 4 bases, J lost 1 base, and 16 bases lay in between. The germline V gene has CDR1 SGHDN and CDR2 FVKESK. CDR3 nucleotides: TGTGCCAGCAGCCCAGCGTCGATGTGGGTCCAAGAGACCCAGTACTTC. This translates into CASSPASMWVQETQYF.

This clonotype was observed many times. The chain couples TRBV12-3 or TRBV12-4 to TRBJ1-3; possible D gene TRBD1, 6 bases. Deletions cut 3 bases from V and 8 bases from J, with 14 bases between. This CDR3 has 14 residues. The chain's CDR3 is CASSLGGGGDTIYF. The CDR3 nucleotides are TGTGCCAGCAGTTTGGGCGGGGGCGGGGACACCATATATTTT.

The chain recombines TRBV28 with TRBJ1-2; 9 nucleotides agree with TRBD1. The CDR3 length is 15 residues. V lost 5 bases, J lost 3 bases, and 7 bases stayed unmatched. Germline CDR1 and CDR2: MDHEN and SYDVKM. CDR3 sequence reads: CASSARDRVDYGYTF. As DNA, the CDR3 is TGTGCCAGCAGTGCGAGGGACAGGGTAGACTATGGCTACACCTTC.

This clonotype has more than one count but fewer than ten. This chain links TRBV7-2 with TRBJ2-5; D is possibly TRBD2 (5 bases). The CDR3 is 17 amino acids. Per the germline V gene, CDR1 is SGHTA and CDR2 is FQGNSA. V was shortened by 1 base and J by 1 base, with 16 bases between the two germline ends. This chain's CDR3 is CASSLVSLRLIQETQYF. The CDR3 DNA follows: TGTGCCAGCAGCTTAGTATCCCTGAGACTAATCCAAGAGACCCAGTACTTC.

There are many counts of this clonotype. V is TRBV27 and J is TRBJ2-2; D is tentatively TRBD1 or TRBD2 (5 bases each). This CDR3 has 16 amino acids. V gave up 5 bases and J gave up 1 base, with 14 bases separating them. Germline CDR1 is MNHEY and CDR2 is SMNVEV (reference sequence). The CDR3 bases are TGTGCCAGCAGTCGGCTCGGGACCATGAACACCGGGGAGCTGTTTTTT. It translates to CASSRLGTMNTGELFF.

CDR3: CASSSTQGSNQPQHF. CDR3 sequence (DNA): TGTGCCAGCAGCTCCACACAGGGTAGCAATCAGCCCCAGCATTTT. V and J are TRBV7-4 and TRBJ1-5, with D maybe TRBD1 (6 bases). V was clipped by 4 bases and J by 0 bases, with 10 bases between them. Per the germline V gene, CDR1 is SGHVT and CDR2 is SQSDAQ. CDR3 length: 15 amino acids. The whole variable domain, filled in from reference TRBV7-4 and TRBJ1-5, reads GAGVSQSPRYKVAKRGRDVALRCDSISGHVTLYWYRQTLGQGSEVLTYSQSDAQRDKSGRPSGRFSAERPERSVSTLKIQRTEQGDSAVYLCASSSTQGSNQPQHFGDGTRLSIL.

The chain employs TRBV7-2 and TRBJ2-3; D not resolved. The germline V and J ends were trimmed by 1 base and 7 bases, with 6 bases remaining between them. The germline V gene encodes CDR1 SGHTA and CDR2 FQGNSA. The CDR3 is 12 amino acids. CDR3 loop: CASSLGDNTQYF. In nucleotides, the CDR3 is TGTGCCAGCAGCTTAGGCGACAATACGCAGTATTTT. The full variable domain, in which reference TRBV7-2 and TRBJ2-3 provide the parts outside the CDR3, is GAGVSQSPSNKVTEKGKDVELRCDPISGHTALYWYRQSLGQGLEFLIYFQGNSAPDKSGLPSDRFSAERTGGSVSTLTIQRTQQEDSAVYLCASSLGDNTQYFGPGTRLTVL.

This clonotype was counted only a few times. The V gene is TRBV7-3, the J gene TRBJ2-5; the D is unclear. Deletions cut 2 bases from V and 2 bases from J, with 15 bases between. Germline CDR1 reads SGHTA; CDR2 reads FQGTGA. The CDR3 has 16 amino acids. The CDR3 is CASSLSRPSPQETQYF. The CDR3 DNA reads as TGTGCCAGCAGCTTATCGAGACCGTCCCCTCAAGAGACCCAGTACTTC.

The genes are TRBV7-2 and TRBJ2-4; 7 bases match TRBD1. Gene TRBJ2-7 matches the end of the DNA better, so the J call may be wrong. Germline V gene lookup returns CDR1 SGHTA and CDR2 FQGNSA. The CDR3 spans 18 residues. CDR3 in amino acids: CASSLGQGIEVRLYEQYF. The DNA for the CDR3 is TGTGCCAGCAGCTTAGGACAGGGAATTGAGGTCCGCCTCTACGAGCAGTACTTC.

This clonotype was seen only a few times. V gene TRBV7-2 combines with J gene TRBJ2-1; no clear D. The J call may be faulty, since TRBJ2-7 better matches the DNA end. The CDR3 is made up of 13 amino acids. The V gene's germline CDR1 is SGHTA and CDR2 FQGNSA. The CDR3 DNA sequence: TGTGCCAGCAGCCCGGCCGTAGACGTCGAGCAGTACTTC. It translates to CASSPAVDVEQYF.

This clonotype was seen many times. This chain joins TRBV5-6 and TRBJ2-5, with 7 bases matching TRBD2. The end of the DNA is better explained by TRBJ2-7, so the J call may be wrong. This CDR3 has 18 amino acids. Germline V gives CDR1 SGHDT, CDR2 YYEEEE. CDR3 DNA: TGTGCCAGCAGCACGGCGGGGTCTAGCGGAATCCTTGGAAACGAGCAGTACTTC. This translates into CASSTAGSSGILGNEQYF.

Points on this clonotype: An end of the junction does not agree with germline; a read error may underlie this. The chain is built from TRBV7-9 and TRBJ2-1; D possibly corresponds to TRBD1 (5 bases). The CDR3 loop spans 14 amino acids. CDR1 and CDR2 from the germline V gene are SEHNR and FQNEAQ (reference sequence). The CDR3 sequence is CASSLIQGNSPLHF. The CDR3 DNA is TGTGCCAGCAGCCTCATTCAGGGAAACTCACCCCTCCACTTC.

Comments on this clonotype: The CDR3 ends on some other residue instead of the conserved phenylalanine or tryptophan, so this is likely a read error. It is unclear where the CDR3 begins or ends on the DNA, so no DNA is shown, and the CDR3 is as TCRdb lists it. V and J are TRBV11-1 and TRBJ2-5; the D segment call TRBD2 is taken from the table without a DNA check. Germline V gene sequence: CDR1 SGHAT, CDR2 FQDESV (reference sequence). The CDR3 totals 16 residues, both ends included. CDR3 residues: CASSLAGRDSPLHFGN.

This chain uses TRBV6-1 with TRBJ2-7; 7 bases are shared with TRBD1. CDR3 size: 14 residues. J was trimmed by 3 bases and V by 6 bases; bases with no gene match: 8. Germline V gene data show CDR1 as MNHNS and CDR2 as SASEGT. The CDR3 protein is CASRRTGQSYEQYF. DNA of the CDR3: TGTGCCAGCAGGAGGACAGGCCAAAGCTACGAGCAGTACTTC.

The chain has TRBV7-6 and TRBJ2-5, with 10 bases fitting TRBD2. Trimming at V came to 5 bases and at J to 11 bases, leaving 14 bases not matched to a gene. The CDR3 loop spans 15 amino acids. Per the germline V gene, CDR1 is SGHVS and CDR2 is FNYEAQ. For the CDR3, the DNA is TGTGCCAGCAGCCCTATAGCGGGAGGCCACAATGAGCAGTACTTC. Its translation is CASSPIAGGHNEQYF. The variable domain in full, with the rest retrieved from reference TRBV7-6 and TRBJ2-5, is GAGVSQSPRYKVTKRGQDVALRCDPISGHVSLYWYRQALGQGPEFLTYFNYEAQQDKSGLPNDRFSAERPEGSISTLTIQRTEQRDSAMYRCASSPIAGGHNEQYFGPGTRLLVL.

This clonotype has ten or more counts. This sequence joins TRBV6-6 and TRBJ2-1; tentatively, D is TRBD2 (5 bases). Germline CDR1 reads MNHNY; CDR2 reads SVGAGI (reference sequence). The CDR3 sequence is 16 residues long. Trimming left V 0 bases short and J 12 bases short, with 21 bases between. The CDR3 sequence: CASSYSTGAAGIVQFF. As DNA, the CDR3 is TGTGCCAGCAGTTACTCGACTGGCGCGGCCGGGATTGTGCAGTTCTTC.

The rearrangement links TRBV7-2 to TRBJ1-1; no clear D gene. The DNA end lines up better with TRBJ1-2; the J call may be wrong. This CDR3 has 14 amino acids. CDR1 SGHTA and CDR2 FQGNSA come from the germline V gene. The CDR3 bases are TGTGCCAGCAGCTTAGGAATGTCCGGGTATGGCTACACCTTC. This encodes CASSLGMSGYGYTF.

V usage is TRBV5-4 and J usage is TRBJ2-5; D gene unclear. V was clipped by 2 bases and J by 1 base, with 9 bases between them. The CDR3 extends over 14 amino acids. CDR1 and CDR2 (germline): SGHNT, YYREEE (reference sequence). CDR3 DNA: TGTGCCAGCAGCTTTGCCGGAATCCAAGAGACCCAGTACTTC. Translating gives CASSFAGIQETQYF.

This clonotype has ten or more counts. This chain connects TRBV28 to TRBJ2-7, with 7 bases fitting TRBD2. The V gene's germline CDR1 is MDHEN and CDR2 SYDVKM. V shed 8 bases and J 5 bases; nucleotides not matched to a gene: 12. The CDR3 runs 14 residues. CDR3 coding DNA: TGTGCCAGCGCCCGAACCCGGGAGGCGGACGAGCAGTACTTC. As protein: CASARTREADEQYF.

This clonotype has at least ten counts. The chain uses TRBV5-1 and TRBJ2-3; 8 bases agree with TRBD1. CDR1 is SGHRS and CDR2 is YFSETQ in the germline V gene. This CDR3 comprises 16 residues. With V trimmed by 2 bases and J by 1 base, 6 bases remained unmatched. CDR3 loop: CASSFFPGQGTDTQYF. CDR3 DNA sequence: TGCGCCAGCAGCTTCTTCCCGGGACAGGGCACAGATACGCAGTATTTT. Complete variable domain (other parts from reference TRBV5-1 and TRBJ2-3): KAGVTQTPRYLIKTRGQQVTLSCSPISGHRSVSWYQQTPGQGLQFLFEYFSETQRNKGNFPGRFSGRQFSNSRSEMNVSTLELGDSALYLCASSFFPGQGTDTQYFGPGTRLTVL.